This T cell receptor beta chain was captured in a study of blood T cells in healthy people across ages. Study-wide findings and caveats: PBMC samples, being unsorted, prevented any conclusive comparison of naive and antigen-experienced cells. Donor CMV status was unknown, possibly confounding expanded clonotype changes.

Next came a second PCR, run for about 6 to 12 cycles, which used a sample-barcoded 5' primer along with a J-beta primer mix. TCRdb reanalysed the 5' RACE reads using MiXCR and keeps one entry per CDR3 protein. Of around 1.7 million distinct CDR3 sequences listed, roughly 27% were seen once; the top ten hold around 7.7%. This CDR3 region has 13 residues. CDR1 and CDR2 from the germline V gene are SGHAT and FQNNGV. Trimming cost V 5 bases and J 2 bases, with 9 bases left between them. Investigators took around 10 milliliters of peripheral blood from every donor. Note on this clonotype: The target antigen is unknown.

Sequenced input: blood. This clonotype was sampled from a woman between 25 and 40 years old in good health. The rearrangement uses TRBV11-2 and TRBJ1-1; no definite D call. CDR3 protein: CASSITPNTEAFF. As DNA, the CDR3 is TGTGCCAGCAGCATAACCCCAAACACTGAAGCTTTCTTT.